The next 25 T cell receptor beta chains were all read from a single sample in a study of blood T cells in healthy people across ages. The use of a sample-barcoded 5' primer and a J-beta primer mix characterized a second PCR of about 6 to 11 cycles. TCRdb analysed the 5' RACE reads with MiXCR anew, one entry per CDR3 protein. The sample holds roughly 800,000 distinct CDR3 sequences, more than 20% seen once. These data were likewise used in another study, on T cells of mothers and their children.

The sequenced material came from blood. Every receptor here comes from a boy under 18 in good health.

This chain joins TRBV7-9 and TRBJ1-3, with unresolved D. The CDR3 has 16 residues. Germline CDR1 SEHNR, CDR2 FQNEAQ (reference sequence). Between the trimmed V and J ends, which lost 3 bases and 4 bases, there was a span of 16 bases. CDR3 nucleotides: TGTGCCAGCAGCTTGCGCCCTGGCGAGGACGGAAACACCATATATTTT. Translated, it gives CASSLRPGEDGNTIYF.

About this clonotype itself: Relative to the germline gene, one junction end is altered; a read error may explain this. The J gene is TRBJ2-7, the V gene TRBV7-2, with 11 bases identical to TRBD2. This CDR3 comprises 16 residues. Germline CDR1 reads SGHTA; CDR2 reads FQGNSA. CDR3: CAGSPFLAGGSYEQYF. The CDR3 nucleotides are TGTGCCGGCAGCCCATTCCTAGCGGGAGGATCCTACGAGCAGTACTTC.

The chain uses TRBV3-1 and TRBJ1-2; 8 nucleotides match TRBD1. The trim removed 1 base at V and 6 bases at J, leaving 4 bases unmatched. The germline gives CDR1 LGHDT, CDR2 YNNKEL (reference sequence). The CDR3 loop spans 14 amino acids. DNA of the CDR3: TGTGCCAGCAGCCAAGCAGGGGGCGAGGATGGCTACACCTTC. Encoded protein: CASSQAGGEDGYTF.

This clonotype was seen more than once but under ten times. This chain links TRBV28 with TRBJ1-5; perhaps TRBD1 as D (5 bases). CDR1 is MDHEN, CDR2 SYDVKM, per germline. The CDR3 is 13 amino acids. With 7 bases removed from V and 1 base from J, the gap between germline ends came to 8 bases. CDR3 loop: CASTWDSNQPQHF. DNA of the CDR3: TGTGCCAGCACTTGGGACAGCAATCAGCCCCAGCATTTT.

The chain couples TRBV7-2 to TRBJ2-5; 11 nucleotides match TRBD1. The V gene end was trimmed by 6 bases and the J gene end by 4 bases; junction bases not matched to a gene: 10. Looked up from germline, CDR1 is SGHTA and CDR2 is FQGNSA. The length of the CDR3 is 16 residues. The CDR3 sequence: CASRRTGGLRGETQYF. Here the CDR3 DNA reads TGTGCCAGCAGACGGACAGGGGGCCTAAGGGGAGAGACCCAGTACTTC.

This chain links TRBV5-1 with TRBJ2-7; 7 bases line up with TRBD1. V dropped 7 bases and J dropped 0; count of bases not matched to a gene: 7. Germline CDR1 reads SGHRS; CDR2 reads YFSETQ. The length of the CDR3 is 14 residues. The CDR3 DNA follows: TGCGCCAGCGGAGAGGGGGCGAGCTCCTACGAGCAGTACTTC. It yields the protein CASGEGASSYEQYF. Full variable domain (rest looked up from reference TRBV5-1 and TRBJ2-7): KAGVTQTPRYLIKTRGQQVTLSCSPISGHRSVSWYQQTPGQGLQFLFEYFSETQRNKGNFPGRFSGRQFSNSRSEMNVSTLELGDSALYLCASGEGASSYEQYFGPGTRLTVT.

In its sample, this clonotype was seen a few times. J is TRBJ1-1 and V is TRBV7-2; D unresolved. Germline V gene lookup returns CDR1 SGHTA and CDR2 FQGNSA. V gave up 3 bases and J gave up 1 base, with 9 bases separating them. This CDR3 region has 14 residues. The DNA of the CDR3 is TGTGCCAGCAGCTTTAGCCCGGGGAACACTGAAGCTTTCTTT. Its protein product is CASSFSPGNTEAFF.

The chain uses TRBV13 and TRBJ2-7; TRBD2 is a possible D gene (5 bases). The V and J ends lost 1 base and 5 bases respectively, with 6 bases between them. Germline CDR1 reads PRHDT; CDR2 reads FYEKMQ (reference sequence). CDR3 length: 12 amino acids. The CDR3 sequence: CASSLVRDEQYF. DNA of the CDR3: TGTGCCAGCAGCTTAGTGCGGGACGAGCAGTACTTC.

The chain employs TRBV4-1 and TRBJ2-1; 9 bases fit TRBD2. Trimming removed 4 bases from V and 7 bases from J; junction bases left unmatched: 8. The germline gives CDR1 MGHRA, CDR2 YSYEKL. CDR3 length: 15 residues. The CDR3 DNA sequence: TGCGCCAGCAGCCCCCTGACTAGCGGAAGAAATGAGCAGTTCTTC. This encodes CASSPLTSGRNEQFF.

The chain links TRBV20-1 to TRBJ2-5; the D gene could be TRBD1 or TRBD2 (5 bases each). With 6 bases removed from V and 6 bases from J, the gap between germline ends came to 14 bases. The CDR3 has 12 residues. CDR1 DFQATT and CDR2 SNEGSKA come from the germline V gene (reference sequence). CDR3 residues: CSAGDHSQTQYF. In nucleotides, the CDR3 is TGCAGTGCCGGGGACCACTCGCAGACCCAGTACTTC.

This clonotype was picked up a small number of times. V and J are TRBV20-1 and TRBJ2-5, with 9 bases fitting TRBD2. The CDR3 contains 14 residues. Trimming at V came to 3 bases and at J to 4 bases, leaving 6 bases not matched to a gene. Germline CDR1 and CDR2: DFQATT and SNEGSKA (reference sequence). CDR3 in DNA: TGCAGTGCTAGGATGGGGACTAGCAGAGAGACCCAGTACTTC. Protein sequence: CSARMGTSRETQYF.

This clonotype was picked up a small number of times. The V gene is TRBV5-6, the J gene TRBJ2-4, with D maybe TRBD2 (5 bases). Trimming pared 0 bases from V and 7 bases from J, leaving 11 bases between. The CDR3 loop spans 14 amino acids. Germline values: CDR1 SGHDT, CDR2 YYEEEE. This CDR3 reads CASSLAGNVNIQYF. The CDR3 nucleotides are TGTGCCAGCAGCTTGGCGGGGAACGTTAACATTCAGTACTTC.

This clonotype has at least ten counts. CDR3 DNA sequence: TGTGCCAGCAGCCCTGGACAGGGGGCCTCCTACGAGCAGTACTTC. Translation gives CASSPGQGASYEQYF. The chain carries TRBV7-9 and TRBJ2-7; 11 bases line up with TRBD1. CDR3 size: 15 residues. The germline V gene encodes CDR1 SEHNR and CDR2 FQNEAQ (reference sequence). Trimming removed 5 bases from V and 0 bases from J; junction bases left unmatched: 3.

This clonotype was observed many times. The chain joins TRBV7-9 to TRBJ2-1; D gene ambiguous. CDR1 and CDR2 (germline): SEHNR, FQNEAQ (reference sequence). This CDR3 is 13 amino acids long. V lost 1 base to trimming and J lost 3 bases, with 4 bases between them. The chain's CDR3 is CASSLEVYNEQFF. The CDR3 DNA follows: TGTGCCAGCAGCTTAGAGGTCTACAATGAGCAGTTCTTC.

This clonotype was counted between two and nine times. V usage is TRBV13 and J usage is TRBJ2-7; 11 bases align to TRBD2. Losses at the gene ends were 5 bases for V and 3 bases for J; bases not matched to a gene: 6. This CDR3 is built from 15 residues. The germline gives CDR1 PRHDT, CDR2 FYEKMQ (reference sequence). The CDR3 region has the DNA TGTGCCAGCAGCATTAGCGGGAGGGCTCTCTACGAGCAGTACTTC. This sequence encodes CASSISGRALYEQYF.

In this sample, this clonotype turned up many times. CDR3 DNA: TGTGCCAGCACCACTCTGGGGGAGACCCAGTACTTC. Translated: CASTTLGETQYF. The rearrangement uses TRBV28 and TRBJ2-5, with D uncertain. The CDR3 runs 12 residues. Trimming pared 7 bases from V and 5 bases from J, leaving 11 bases between. CDR1 MDHEN and CDR2 SYDVKM come from the germline V gene.

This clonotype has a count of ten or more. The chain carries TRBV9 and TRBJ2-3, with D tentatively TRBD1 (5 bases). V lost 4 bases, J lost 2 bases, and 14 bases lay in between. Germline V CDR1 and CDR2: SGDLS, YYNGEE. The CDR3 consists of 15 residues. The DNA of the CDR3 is TGTGCCAGCAGCACCAGGACATATCCCACAGATACGCAGTATTTT. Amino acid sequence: CASSTRTYPTDTQYF.

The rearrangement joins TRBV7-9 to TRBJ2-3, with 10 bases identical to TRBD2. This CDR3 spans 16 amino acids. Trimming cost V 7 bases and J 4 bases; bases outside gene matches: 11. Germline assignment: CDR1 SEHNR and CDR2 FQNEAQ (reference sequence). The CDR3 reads CASNDLGLAKADTQYF. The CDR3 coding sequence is TGTGCCAGCAACGACTTGGGACTAGCGAAAGCAGATACGCAGTATTTT.

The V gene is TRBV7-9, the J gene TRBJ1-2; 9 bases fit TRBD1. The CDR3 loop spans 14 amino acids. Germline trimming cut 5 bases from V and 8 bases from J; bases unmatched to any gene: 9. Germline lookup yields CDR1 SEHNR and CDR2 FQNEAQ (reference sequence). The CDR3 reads CASSGDRVIRGYTF. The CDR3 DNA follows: TGTGCCAGCAGCGGGGACAGGGTGATCAGGGGCTACACCTTC.

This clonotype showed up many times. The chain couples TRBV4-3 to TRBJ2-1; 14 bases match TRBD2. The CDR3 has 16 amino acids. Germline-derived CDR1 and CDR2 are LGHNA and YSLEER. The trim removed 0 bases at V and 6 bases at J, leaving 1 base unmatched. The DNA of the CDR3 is TGCGCCAGCAGCCAAGATGGGACTAGCGGGGGCAATGAGCAGTTCTTC. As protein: CASSQDGTSGGNEQFF.

As DNA, the CDR3 is TGTGCCAGCAGCCAAGAGGTGGCTAGTTGGAACTATGGCTACACCTTC. It specifies CASSQEVASWNYGYTF. V gene TRBV4-2 combines with J gene TRBJ1-2; no definite D call. CDR3 length: 16 residues. In germline, CDR1 is LGHNA, CDR2 YNFKEQ. V was cut by 0 bases and J by 2 bases, with 13 bases left in between.

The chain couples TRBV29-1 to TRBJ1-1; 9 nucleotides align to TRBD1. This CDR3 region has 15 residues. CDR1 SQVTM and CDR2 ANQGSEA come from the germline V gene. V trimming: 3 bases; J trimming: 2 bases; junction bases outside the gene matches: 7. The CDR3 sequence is CSVEGGQGFNTEAFF. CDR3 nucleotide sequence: TGCAGCGTTGAGGGGGGACAGGGCTTTAACACTGAAGCTTTCTTT.

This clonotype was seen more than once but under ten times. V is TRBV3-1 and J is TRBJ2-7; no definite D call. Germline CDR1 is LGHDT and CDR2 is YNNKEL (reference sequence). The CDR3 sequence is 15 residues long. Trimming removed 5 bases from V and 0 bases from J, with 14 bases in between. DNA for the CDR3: TGTGCCAGCAGCGAGAACCATAAACCCTCCTACGAGCAGTACTTC. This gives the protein CASSENHKPSYEQYF.

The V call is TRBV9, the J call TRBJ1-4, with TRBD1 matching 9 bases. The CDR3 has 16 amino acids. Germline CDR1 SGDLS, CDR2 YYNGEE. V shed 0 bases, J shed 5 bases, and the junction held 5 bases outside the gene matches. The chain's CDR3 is CASSVVTGTGNEKLFF. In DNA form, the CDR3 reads TGTGCCAGCAGCGTAGTAACGGGGACAGGGAATGAAAAACTGTTTTTT.

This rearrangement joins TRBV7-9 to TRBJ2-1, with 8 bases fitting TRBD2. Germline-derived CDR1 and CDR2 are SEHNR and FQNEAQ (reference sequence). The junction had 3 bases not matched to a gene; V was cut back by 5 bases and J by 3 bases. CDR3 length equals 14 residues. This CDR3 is CASSRSGGYNEQFF. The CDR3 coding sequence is TGTGCCAGCAGCCGCAGCGGGGGCTACAATGAGCAGTTCTTC.